This is a list of T cell receptor beta chains from one sample in a study of brain T cells in children with intractable seizures. Assay used: immunoSEQ multiplex PCR; TCRdb lists only in-frame clones, some missing. The data show 110,000 or so clones, roughly 94% seen once. This material consisted of peripheral blood, taken at surgery. These receptors all stem from a boy under three years old with hemimegalencephaly and intractable seizures. Both conserved end residues are part of each CDR3. The size entry is marked missing in some rows and otherwise reads once, few, many or a size class.

v_gene	abundance	j_gene	len	CDR3aa
TRBV28	-	TRBJ2-7	12	CASQWRGHEQYF
TRBV25-1	-	TRBJ2-3	15	CASRGDRAGTDTQYF
TRBV19	-	TRBJ1-1	13	CASSMSMNTEAFF
TRBV11-2	-	TRBJ2-1	13	CASSLVVRDEQFF
TRBV19	-	TRBJ2-7	17	CASSIWSLGKPSYEQYF
TRBV28	-	TRBJ2-7	14	CASSFGTGGYEQYF
TRBV12-5	-	TRBJ2-3	16	CASGSTRSDPTDTQYF
TRBV28	-	TRBJ2-1	16	CASRARLAARMFEQFF
TRBV7-3	-	TRBJ2-1	19	CASSSWTSGRAYSYNEQFF
TRBV27	-	TRBJ2-2	17	CASSADILRANTGELFF
TRBV7-2	-	TRBJ1-5	15	CASSLRQGGNQPQHF
TRBV29-1	-	TRBJ2-1	15	CSAGGGASSYNEQFF
TRBV5-6	-	TRBJ2-7	17	CASSLPGTAPSSYEQYF
TRBV11-1	once	TRBJ1-1	13	CASSSGQNTEAFF
TRBV7-3	-	TRBJ1-1	18	CASSLFSTGAGGNTEAFF
TRBV11-2	-	TRBJ2-1	13	CASSQERYNEQFF
TRBV28	medium-sized	TRBJ1-1	14	CASSANQGNTEAFF
TRBV24-1	-	TRBJ1-4	15	CATSDPRQAGEKLFF
TRBV21-1	-	TRBJ2-7	17	CASSPSEREDRSYEQYF
TRBV9	-	TRBJ1-3	14	CASSSGGRGNTIYF